This T cell receptor (beta chain) was identified in a study of blood T cell repertoires in COVID-19. Study at large: Sites in the United States, Italy and Spain provided acute and convalescent COVID-19 samples.

The ends lost 6 bases at V and 7 bases at J; junction bases unmatched: 13. CDR1 and CDR2 (germline): SGHTA, FQGNSA. The CDR3 totals 16 residues. Authors' analysis steps: Reference gene primer amplification gave estimated nucleated cell counts. Assay used: immunoSEQ multiplex PCR; TCRdb lists only in-frame clones, some missing. V, J and clone size are those of that table, while D and trimming were read from the DNA. The profile shows about 62,000 clones, about nine tenths of them singletons. The source material was peripheral blood. The chain recombines TRBV7-2 with TRBJ2-3, with 10 bases aligning to TRBD2. This TCR derives from a woman older than 75 with acute or convalescent COVID-19. The CDR3 bases are TGTGCCAGCAGTTACTTCGAGCGGGGGGGCCGATATACGCAGTATTTT. Translation gives CASSYFERGGRYTQYF. The whole variable domain, filled in from reference TRBV7-2 and TRBJ2-3, reads GAGVSQSPSNKVTEKGKDVELRCDPISGHTALYWYRQSLGQGLEFLIYFQGNSAPDKSGLPSDRFSAERTGGSVSTLTIQRTQQEDSAVYLCASSYFERGGRYTQYFGPGTRLTVL.